Listed here is a single TCR beta chain. This specimen belongs to a study of blood T cell repertoires in COVID-19. Study information: Samples came from the United States, Italy and Spain, spanning acute and convalescent COVID-19. PBMCs, B-cell-depleted T cells, or T cells were the source of the cDNA or gDNA that made up the material.

Germline-derived CDR1 and CDR2 are KGHDR and SFDVKD. V dropped 6 bases and J dropped 4 bases, with 12 bases sitting between them. This CDR3 is built from 14 residues. Only in-frame clones appear in the TCRdb table, and some are missing; sequencing was by immunoSEQ multiplex PCR. The data show roughly 120,000 clones, 70% to 90% seen once. The rearrangement links TRBV24-1 to TRBJ2-1; D not certain. This TCR was recovered from a human donor in a cohort sampled during active COVID-19. The sample taken for sequencing was peripheral blood. The CDR3 here is CATSSYTAYNEQFF. The CDR3 region has the DNA TGTGCCACCAGTTCGTATACAGCATACAATGAGCAGTTCTTC.